This T cell receptor beta chain was identified in a study of blood T cell repertoires in COVID-19. Per the germline V gene, CDR1 is SEHNR and CDR2 is FQNEAQ (reference sequence). Trimming took off 5 bases at V and 8 bases at J, with 18 bases between the two ends. This CDR3 region has 14 residues. Method: immunoSEQ multiplex PCR; TCRdb's copy keeps in-frame clones and lacks some. The table includes 250,000 to 300,000 clones, roughly 79% detected once. The sequencing input was peripheral blood. The origin of this receptor is a woman in her sixties or seventies with active or convalescent COVID-19. V is TRBV7-9 and J is TRBJ1-1; D might be TRBD1 (6 bases). CDR3 coding DNA: TGTGCCAGCAGCCCCGAATACAGGGCTCAGGAAGCTTTCTTT. Its translation: CASSPEYRAQEAFF.